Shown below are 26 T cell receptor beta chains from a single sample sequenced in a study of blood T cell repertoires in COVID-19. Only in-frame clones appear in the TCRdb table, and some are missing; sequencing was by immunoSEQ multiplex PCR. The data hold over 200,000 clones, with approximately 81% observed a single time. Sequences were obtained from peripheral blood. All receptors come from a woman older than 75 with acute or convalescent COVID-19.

CDR3: CASSFPGTGHEKLFF. CDR3 nucleotide sequence: TGTGCCAGCAGCTTCCCCGGGACAGGGCATGAAAAACTGTTTTTT. The chain recombines TRBV7-9 with TRBJ1-4; TRBD1 agrees at 9 bases. V was clipped by 3 bases and J by 6 bases; unmatched bases: 5. The V gene's germline CDR1 is SEHNR and CDR2 FQNEAQ (reference sequence). The CDR3 is 15 residues long.

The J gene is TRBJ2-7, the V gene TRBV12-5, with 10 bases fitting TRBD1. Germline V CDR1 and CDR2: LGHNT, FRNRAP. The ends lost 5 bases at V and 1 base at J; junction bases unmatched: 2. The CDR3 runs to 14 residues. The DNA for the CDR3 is TGTGCTAGTGGTGGGACAGGGGTTTCCTACGAGCAGTACTTC. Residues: CASGGTGVSYEQYF.

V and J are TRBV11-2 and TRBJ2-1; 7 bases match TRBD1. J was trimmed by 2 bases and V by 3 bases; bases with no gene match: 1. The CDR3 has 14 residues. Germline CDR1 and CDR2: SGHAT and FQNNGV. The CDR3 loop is CASSFGTAYNEQFF. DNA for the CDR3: TGTGCCAGCAGCTTTGGGACAGCCTACAATGAGCAGTTCTTC.

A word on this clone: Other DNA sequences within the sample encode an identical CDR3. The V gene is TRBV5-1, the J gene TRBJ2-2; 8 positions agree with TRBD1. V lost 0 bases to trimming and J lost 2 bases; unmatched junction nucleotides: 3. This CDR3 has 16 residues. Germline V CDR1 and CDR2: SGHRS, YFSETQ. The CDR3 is CASSLGQGLNTGELFF. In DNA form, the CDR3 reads TGCGCCAGCAGCTTGGGACAGGGGTTAAACACCGGGGAGCTGTTTTTT.

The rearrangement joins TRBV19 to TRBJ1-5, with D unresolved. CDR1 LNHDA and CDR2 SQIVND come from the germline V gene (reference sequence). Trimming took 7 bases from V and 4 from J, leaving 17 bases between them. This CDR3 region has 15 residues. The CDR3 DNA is TGTGCCAGTAACCTCGGGAGGGCGGCTAATCAGCCCCAGCATTTT. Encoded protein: CASNLGRAANQPQHF.

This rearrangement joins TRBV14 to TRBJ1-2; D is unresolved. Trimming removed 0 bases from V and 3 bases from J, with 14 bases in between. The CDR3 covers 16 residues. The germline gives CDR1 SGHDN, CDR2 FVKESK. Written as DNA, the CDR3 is TGTGCCAGCAGCCAAGATGTGCAGGCCGGGGACTATGGCTACACCTTC. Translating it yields CASSQDVQAGDYGYTF. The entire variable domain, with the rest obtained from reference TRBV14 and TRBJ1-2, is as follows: EAGVTQFPSHSVIEKGQTVTLRCDPISGHDNLYWYRRVMGKEIKFLLHFVKESKQDESGMPNNRFLAERTGGTYSTLKVQPAELEDSGVYFCASSQDVQAGDYGYTFGSGTRLTVV.

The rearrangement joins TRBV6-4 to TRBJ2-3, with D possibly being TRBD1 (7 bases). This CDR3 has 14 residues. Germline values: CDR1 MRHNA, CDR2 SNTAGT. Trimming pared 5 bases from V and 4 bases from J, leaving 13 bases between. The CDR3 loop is CASSPQGGADTQYF. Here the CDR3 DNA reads TGTGCCAGCAGTCCTCAGGGGGGCGCAGATACGCAGTATTTT.

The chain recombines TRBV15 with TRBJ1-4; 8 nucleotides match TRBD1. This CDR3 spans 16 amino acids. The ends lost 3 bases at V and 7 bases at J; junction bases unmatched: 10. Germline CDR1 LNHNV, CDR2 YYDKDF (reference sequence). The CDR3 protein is CATSSRRGRGLEKLFF. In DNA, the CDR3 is TGTGCCACCAGCAGTCGTCGTGGCAGGGGGCTTGAAAAACTGTTTTTT.

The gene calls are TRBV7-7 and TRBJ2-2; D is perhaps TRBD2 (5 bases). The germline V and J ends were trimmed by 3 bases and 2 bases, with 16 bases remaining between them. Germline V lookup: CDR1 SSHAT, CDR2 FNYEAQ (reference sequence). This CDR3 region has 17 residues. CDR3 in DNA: TGTGCCAGCAGCTTGGGTGGGAGCCCACTAAACACCGGGGAGCTGTTTTTT. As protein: CASSLGGSPLNTGELFF.

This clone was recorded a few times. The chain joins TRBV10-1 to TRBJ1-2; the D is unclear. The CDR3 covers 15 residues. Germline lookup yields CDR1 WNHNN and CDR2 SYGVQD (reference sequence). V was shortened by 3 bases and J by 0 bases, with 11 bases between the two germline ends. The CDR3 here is CASSDKTQTNYGYTF. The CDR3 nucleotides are TGCGCCAGCAGTGATAAAACGCAGACTAACTATGGCTACACCTTC.

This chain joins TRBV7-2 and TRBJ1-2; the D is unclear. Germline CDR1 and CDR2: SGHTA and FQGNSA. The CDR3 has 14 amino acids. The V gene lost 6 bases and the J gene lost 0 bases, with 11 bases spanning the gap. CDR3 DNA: TGTGCCAGCAGATTGCCCACAGCTAACTATGGCTACACCTTC. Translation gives CASRLPTANYGYTF.

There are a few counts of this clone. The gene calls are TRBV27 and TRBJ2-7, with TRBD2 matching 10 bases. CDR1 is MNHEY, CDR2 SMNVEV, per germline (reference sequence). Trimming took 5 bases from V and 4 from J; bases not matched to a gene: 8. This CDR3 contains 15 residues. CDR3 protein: CASSPSSGSGYEQYF. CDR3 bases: TGTGCCAGCAGTCCATCTAGCGGGAGCGGGTACGAGCAGTACTTC.

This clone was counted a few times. The CDR3 loop reads CASSTQQGALLNQPQHF. The CDR3 region has the DNA TGTGCCAGTAGTACCCAACAGGGGGCCCTTTTAAATCAGCCCCAGCATTTT. V usage is TRBV19 and J usage is TRBJ1-5, with 9 positions matching TRBD1. With 4 bases clipped from V and 4 bases from J, the junction kept 11 bases outside the gene matches. This CDR3 has 17 amino acids. From germline, CDR1 is LNHDA and CDR2 SQIVND (reference sequence).

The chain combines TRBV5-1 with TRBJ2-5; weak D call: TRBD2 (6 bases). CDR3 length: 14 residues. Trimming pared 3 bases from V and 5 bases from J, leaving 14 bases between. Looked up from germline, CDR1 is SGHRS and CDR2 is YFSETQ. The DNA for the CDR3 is TGCGCCAGCAGCTCCGGAGGGCCTTGGGAGACCCAGTACTTC. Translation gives CASSSGGPWETQYF.

CDR3 residues: CASSSRTGRFDGYTF. DNA for the CDR3: TGTGCCAGCAGTTCCCGGACAGGGAGATTCGATGGCTACACCTTC. This chain uses TRBV6-2 or TRBV6-3 with TRBJ1-2; 8 bases agree with TRBD1. Looked up from germline, CDR1 is MNHEY and CDR2 is SVGEGT. This CDR3 comprises 15 residues. V gave up 4 bases and J gave up 6 bases; unmatched junction bases: 10.

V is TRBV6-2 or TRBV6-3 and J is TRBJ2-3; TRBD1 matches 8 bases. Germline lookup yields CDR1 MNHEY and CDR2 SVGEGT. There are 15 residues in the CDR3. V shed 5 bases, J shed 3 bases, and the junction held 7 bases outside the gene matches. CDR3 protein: CASSIRQGSTDTQYF. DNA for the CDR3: TGTGCCAGCAGTATCCGACAGGGGTCGACAGATACGCAGTATTTT.

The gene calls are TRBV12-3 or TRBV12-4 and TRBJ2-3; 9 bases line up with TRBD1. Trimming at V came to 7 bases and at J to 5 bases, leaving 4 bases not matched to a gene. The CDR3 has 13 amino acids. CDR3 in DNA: TGTGCCAGCAACAGGGGGCAAGGAGATACGCAGTATTTT. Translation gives CASNRGQGDTQYF.

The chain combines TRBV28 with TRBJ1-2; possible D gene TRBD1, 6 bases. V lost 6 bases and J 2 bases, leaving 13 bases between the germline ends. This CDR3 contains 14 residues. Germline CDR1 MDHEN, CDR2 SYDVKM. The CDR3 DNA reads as TGTGCCAGCAGCCAAACAGGGCCGAACTATGGCTACACCTTC. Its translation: CASSQTGPNYGYTF.

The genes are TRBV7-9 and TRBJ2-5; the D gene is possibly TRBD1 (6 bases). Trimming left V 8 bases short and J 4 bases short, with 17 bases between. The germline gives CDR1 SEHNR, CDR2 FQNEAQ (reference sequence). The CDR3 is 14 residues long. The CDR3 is CASATGREGETQYF. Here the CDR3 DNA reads TGTGCCAGCGCTACAGGGCGCGAAGGAGAGACCCAGTACTTC. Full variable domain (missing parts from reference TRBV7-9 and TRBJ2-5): DTGVSQNPRHKITKRGQNVTFRCDPISEHNRLYWYRQTLGQGPEFLTYFQNEAQLEKSRLLSDRFSAERPKGSFSTLEIQRTEQGDSAMYLCASATGREGETQYFGPGTRLLVL.

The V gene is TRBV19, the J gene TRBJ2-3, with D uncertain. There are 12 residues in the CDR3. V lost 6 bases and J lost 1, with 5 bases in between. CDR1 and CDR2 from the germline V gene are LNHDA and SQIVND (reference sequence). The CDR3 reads CASSSGTDTQYF. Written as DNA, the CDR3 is TGTGCCAGTAGCTCAGGCACAGATACGCAGTATTTT.

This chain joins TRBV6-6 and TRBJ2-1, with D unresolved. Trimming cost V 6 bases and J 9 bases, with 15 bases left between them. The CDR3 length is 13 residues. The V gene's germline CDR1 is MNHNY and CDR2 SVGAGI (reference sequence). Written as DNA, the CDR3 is TGTGCCAGCAGCCCCCTTCGCGGCGGTGAGCAGTTCTTC. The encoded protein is CASSPLRGGEQFF.

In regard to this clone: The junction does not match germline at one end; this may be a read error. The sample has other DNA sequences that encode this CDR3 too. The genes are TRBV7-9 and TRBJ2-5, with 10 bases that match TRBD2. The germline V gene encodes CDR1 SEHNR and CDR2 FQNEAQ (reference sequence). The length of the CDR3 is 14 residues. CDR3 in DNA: TGTGCCAGCAGTTTAGCGGGGGGCCAAGAGACCCAGTACTTC. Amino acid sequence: CASSLAGGQETQYF.

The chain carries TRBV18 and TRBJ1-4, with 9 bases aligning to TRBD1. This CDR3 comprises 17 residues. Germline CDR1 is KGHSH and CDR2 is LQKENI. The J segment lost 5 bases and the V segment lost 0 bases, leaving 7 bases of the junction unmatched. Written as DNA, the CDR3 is TGTGCCAGCTCACCACCCGCTTTGACAGGGGGGAATGAAAAACTGTTTTTT. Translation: CASSPPALTGGNEKLFF.

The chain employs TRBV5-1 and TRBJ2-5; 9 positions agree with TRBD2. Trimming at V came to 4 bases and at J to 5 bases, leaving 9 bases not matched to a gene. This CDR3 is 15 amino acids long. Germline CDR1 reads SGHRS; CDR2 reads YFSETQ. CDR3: CASSPGTSTVETQYF. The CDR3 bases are TGCGCCAGCAGCCCGGGGACTAGCACCGTGGAGACCCAGTACTTC. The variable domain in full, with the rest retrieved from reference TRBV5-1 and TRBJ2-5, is KAGVTQTPRYLIKTRGQQVTLSCSPISGHRSVSWYQQTPGQGLQFLFEYFSETQRNKGNFPGRFSGRQFSNSRSEMNVSTLELGDSALYLCASSPGTSTVETQYFGPGTRLLVL.

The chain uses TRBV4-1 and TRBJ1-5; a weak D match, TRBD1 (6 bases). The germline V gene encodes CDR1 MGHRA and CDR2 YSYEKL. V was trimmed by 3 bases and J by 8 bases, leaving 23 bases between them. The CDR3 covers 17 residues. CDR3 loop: CASSHPFGRDNQEPQHF. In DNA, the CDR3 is TGCGCCAGCAGCCACCCCTTCGGGAGGGACAACCAGGAGCCCCAGCATTTT.

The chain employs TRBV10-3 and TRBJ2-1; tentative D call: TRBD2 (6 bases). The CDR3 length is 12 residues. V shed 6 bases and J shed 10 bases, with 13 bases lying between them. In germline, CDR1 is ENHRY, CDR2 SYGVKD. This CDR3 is CAIRSSVGEQFF. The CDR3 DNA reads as TGTGCCATCAGGTCTAGCGTAGGCGAGCAGTTCTTC.